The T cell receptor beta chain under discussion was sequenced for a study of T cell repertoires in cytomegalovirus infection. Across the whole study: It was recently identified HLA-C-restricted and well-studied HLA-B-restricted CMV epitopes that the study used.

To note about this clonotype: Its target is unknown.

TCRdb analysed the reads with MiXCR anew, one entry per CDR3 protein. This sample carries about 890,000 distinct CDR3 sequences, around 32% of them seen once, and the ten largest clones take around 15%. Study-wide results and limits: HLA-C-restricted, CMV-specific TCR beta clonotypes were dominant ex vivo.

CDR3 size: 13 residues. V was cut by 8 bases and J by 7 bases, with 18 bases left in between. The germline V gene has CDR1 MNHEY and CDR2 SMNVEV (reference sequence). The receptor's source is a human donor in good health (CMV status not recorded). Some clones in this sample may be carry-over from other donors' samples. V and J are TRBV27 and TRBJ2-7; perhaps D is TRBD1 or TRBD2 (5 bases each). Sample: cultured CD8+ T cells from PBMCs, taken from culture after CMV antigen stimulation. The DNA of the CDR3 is TGTGCCAGCGGACCCTCGAGACAGCGGGAGCAGTACGTC. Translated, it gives CASGPSRQREQYV.